The present TCR beta chain was sequenced within a study of blood T cell repertoires in COVID-19. Overall study: The United States, Italy and Spain provided the acute and convalescent COVID-19 samples.

This clone was counted once. Using immunoSEQ multiplex PCR, the repertoire was profiled, and TCRdb retains in-frame clones only, with some absent. The data contain 310,000 or so clones, 65% to 90% of them singletons. V dropped 2 bases and J dropped 8; count of bases not matched to a gene: 6. This CDR3 region has 14 residues. CDR1 SGHTA and CDR2 FQGNSA come from the germline V gene. Participants came from around 25 US areas, aged about 18 to 95 years. Assignments of participants to cohorts depended upon their own reported clinical history. The receptor was derived from a woman under 30 who had recovered from COVID-19. This chain joins TRBV7-2 and TRBJ2-3; 8 positions match TRBD2. Sequencing used PBMCs or T cells enriched from blood (not recorded which). The CDR3 DNA reads as TGTGCCAGCAGCTTAAGACGGGGGGGATTTACGCAGTATTTT. Translating it yields CASSLRRGGFTQYF.